This TCR beta chain was profiled in a study of CD8+ T cells in alopecia areata. Study-wide results and caveats: On tofacitinib, scalp and blood still held many of the expanded lesional clones. Patients shared TCRs less clearly than mice did, possibly for HLA-related reasons. Among the 100 top clones, expanded CD8+ clones, like scalp clonality, were significantly decreased by tofacitinib.

cDNA prepared by RNA extraction and subsequent reverse transcription served as the template for sequencing. This table comes from immunoSEQ multiplex PCR, and its TCRdb copy is limited to in-frame clones, with some not included. The sample lists more than 85,000 clones; roughly two thirds were seen once. This CDR3 has 17 amino acids. Germline values: CDR1 SGDLS, CDR2 YYNGEE. V was pared by 0 bases and J by 6 bases, with 21 bases between. Treatment: oral pan-JAK inhibitor, 5-10 mg twice daily. Note on this clone: Its antigen is still unknown.

The origin of this receptor is a human donor with alopecia areata. Source: CD8+ T cells sorted from blood, taken at week 4, from a patient treated with tofacitinib. The chain links TRBV9 to TRBJ1-2; D might be TRBD1 (5 bases). CDR3: CASSVDAGAGRVDGYTF. The CDR3 bases are TGTGCCAGCAGCGTAGACGCCGGGGCAGGAAGGGTTGATGGCTACACCTTC.